Described below is a single T cell receptor beta chain sequence and its context. This sample is drawn from a study of siplizumab effects on memory and regulatory T cells. Assay used: immunoSEQ multiplex PCR; TCRdb lists only in-frame clones, some missing. This sample has more than 60,000 clones, with 95% to 98% found just once. Germline CDR1 is SGHVS and CDR2 is FNYEAQ. CDR3 length: 13 residues. Trimming stripped 6 bases from V and 6 bases from J, with 15 bases between. The chain combines TRBV7-6 with TRBJ2-7; tentatively, D is TRBD2 (5 bases). The sequence was obtained from a human donor in good health. The sample taken for sequencing was naive CD8+ T cells sorted from blood. Here the CDR3 reads CASSIFPGSEQYF. CDR3 nucleotide sequence: TGTGCCAGCAGTATATTTCCGGGGTCCGAGCAGTACTTC.